This T cell receptor (beta chain) was recovered during a study of OX40 agonist ivuxolimab in advanced cancers. General study findings and limits: Low normalized T-cell clonal expansion also characterized some of the nonresponders. Clonal expansion was seen in CD4+ and CD8+ blood T cells by week 6 at 0.1 to 3.0 mg/kg.

The method was immunoSEQ multiplex PCR; TCRdb's version includes in-frame clones alone and lacks a portion of them. The sample lists about 86,000 clones, about 89% occurring once. Notes on this clone: Its target is unknown.

This CDR3 has 12 residues. The V gene lost 3 bases and the J gene lost 7 bases, with 7 bases spanning the gap. CDR1 is LNHDA, CDR2 SQIVND, per germline (reference sequence). This receptor was taken from an adult with an advanced solid tumor such as melanoma, head and neck, liver or kidney cancer. Material: CD4+ or CD8+ T cells sorted from blood, obtained in a trial of the OX40 agonist ivuxolimab. The rearrangement links TRBV19 to TRBJ2-1; D is uncertain. The CDR3 coding sequence is TGTGCCAGTAGTATCCTTCGTAATGAGCAGTTCTTC. Translated, it gives CASSILRNEQFF.